A single sample is the source of the 20 T cell receptor beta chains below, sequenced in a study of siplizumab effects on memory and regulatory T cells. Clones were sequenced by immunoSEQ multiplex PCR, and TCRdb holds only the in-frame ones, with some missing. There are about 70,000 clones in the sample; over 80% occur only once, and 1.5% to 2% lies in the top ten. Material: Tregs sorted from blood. The source of these receptors is a human donor in good health.

The chain uses TRBV29-1 and TRBJ2-7, with D possibly matching TRBD2 (6 bases). The CDR3 consists of 12 residues. Trimming removed 6 bases from V and 6 bases from J, with 15 bases in between. Germline CDR1 is SQVTM and CDR2 is ANQGSEA. The CDR3 spells CSVVLGGLEQYF. CDR3 nucleotide sequence: TGCAGCGTCGTGTTGGGGGGACTCGAGCAGTACTTC.

The chain links TRBV5-5 to TRBJ2-2; D is uncertain. This CDR3 region has 16 residues. CDR1 and CDR2 (germline): SGHKS, YYEKEE (reference sequence). Trimming stripped 2 bases from V and 1 base from J, with 12 bases between. DNA for the CDR3: TGTGCCAGCAGCTTTCAAGTGGCAGGGAACACCGGGGAGCTGTTTTTT. Residues: CASSFQVAGNTGELFF.

The V and J genes are TRBV7-6 and TRBJ2-2; unclear D gene. This CDR3 is built from 14 residues. In germline, CDR1 is SGHVS, CDR2 FNYEAQ. Trimming left V 1 base short and J 4 bases short, with 7 bases between. CDR3 coding DNA: TGTGCCAGCAGCTTAGAGTGGCGCACCGGGGAGCTGTTTTTT. It is translated as CASSLEWRTGELFF.

CDR3 region: CASGDWIGQQGSNTIYF. CDR3 in DNA: TGTGCCAGCGGTGACTGGATCGGACAGCAGGGGAGCAACACCATATATTTT. The chain uses TRBV28 and TRBJ1-3; D might be TRBD1 (6 bases). Germline V gives CDR1 MDHEN, CDR2 SYDVKM. CDR3 length: 17 residues. With 8 bases removed from V and 7 bases from J, the gap between germline ends came to 27 bases.

This chain joins TRBV7-3 and TRBJ2-1; D remains unclear. The CDR3 is 15 amino acids. CDR1 is SGHTA, CDR2 FQGTGA, per germline. Trimming took 5 bases from V and 0 from J, leaving 11 bases between them. The CDR3 DNA is TGTGCCAGCAGCCCCGACCGGAGCTCCTACAATGAGCAGTTCTTC. Translation: CASSPDRSSYNEQFF. Full variable domain (rest looked up from reference TRBV7-3 and TRBJ2-1): GAGVSQTPSNKVTEKGKYVELRCDPISGHTALYWYRQSLGQGPEFLIYFQGTGAADDSGLPNDRFFAVRPEGSVSTLKIQRTERGDSAVYLCASSPDRSSYNEQFFGPGTRLTVL.

This clone was found once. One end of the junction fails to match germline, which may point to a read error. V and J are TRBV7-9 and TRBJ2-1; unclear D gene. The germline CDR1 and CDR2 sequences are SEHNR and FQNEAQ (reference sequence). This CDR3 has 14 amino acids. CDR3 sequence: CASSLMGSYSEQFF. DNA for the CDR3: TGTGCCAGCAGCTTAATGGGCAGCTACAGTGAGCAGTTCTTC.

V gene TRBV28 combines with J gene TRBJ2-5; 12 bases line up with TRBD2. Per germline, CDR1 MDHEN and CDR2 SYDVKM. Trimming took 3 bases from V and 5 from J; bases not matched to a gene: 10. The CDR3 totals 17 residues. In DNA, the CDR3 is TGTGCCAGCAGTTTTAGTGGGACTAGCGGGTATGTCGAGACCCAGTACTTC. Protein sequence: CASSFSGTSGYVETQYF.

This rearrangement joins TRBV10-3 to TRBJ2-3; 9 positions agree with TRBD2. Germline V CDR1 and CDR2: ENHRY, SYGVKD. The V segment lost 2 bases and the J segment 5 bases; nucleotides outside the gene matches: 11. The CDR3 is 17 residues long. The CDR3 DNA sequence: TGTGCCATCAGTGAGCGCTTTAGCGGGAGTCAGGGAGATACGCAGTATTTT. Its protein product is CAISERFSGSQGDTQYF.

Judged by abundance, this clone is medium-sized (0.01 to 0.1%). V gene TRBV9 combines with J gene TRBJ2-1; TRBD2 is a possible D gene (5 bases). Germline V gene data show CDR1 as SGDLS and CDR2 as YYNGEE. The CDR3 is 14 amino acids. V lost 2 bases, J lost 4 bases, and 10 bases lay in between. CDR3 region: CASSVGSNYNEQFF. CDR3 bases: TGTGCCAGCAGCGTTGGGAGCAATTACAATGAGCAGTTCTTC.

The chain links TRBV19 to TRBJ1-5; a weak D match, TRBD1 (5 bases). The germline V gene has CDR1 LNHDA and CDR2 SQIVND (reference sequence). Trimming removed 1 base from V and 6 bases from J, with 13 bases in between. The CDR3 has 15 residues. Here the CDR3 reads CASSIVGQGGQPQHF. The CDR3 DNA sequence: TGTGCCAGTAGTATAGTGGGGCAGGGCGGTCAGCCCCAGCATTTT. The variable domain in full, with the rest retrieved from reference TRBV19 and TRBJ1-5, is DGGITQSPKYLFRKEGQNVTLSCEQNLNHDAMYWYRQDPGQGLRLIYYSQIVNDFQKGDIAEGYSVSREKKESFPLTVTSAQKNPTAFYLCASSIVGQGGQPQHFGDGTRLSIL.

The chain combines TRBV10-3 with TRBJ2-7; D remains ambiguous. Germline-derived CDR1 and CDR2 are ENHRY and SYGVKD. V lost 0 bases, J lost 9 bases, and 15 bases lay in between. The CDR3 totals 14 residues. The CDR3 sequence is CAISESPVSLGQYF. In DNA, the CDR3 is TGTGCCATCAGTGAGTCGCCCGTAAGCCTGGGGCAGTACTTC.

The CDR3 nucleotides are TGTGCCAGCAGCTATAGGAATGTTCTCGCGGGAGCTCGCAATGAGCAGTTCTTC. Its protein product is CASSYRNVLAGARNEQFF. The chain recombines TRBV5-8 with TRBJ2-1; 7 bases map to TRBD2. CDR1 is SGHTS and CDR2 is YDEGEE in the germline V gene. The length of the CDR3 is 18 residues. J lost 6 bases, V lost 3 bases, and 18 bases had no gene match.

This chain links TRBV2 with TRBJ2-7; TRBD1 matches at 8 bases. J was trimmed by 1 base and V by 5 bases; bases with no gene match: 4. The CDR3 totals 14 residues. Germline CDR1 SNHLY, CDR2 FYNNEI. CDR3 nucleotide sequence: TGTGCCAGCAGTCCTCGACAGGGGTCCTACGAGCAGTACTTC. This sequence encodes CASSPRQGSYEQYF.

This sequence joins TRBV6-6 and TRBJ1-2, with D possibly matching TRBD1 (6 bases). Trimming took 5 bases from V and 4 from J, leaving 14 bases between them. The CDR3 spans 14 residues. Germline V gene lookup returns CDR1 MNHNY and CDR2 SVGAGI (reference sequence). The CDR3 is CASSPTGTSYGYTF. In DNA, the CDR3 is TGTGCCAGCAGTCCGACAGGAACTAGCTATGGCTACACCTTC.

As DNA, the CDR3 is TGTGCCAGCAGATCCCCGGGACAGAACACTGAAGCTTTCTTT. Residues: CASRSPGQNTEAFF. The gene calls are TRBV25-1 and TRBJ1-1, with D possibly being TRBD1 (6 bases). V shed 6 bases and J shed 1 base, with 12 bases lying between them. Germline V gene sequence: CDR1 MGHDK, CDR2 SYGVNS. The CDR3 length is 14 residues.

The V call is TRBV4-2, the J call TRBJ2-2, with 10 nucleotides matching TRBD2. The germline CDR1 and CDR2 sequences are LGHNA and YNFKEQ. There are 17 residues in the CDR3. The trim removed 3 bases at V and 4 bases at J, leaving 8 bases unmatched. The CDR3: CASSHKGVAGGTGELFF. Written as DNA, the CDR3 is TGTGCCAGCAGCCATAAGGGGGTAGCGGGAGGCACCGGGGAGCTGTTTTTT.

CDR3 bases: TGCGCCAGCAGCTCATTAGGGACAATCACCGGGGAGCTGTTTTTT. As protein: CASSSLGTITGELFF. This chain links TRBV5-1 with TRBJ2-2; TRBD1 might be the D (6 bases). The germline gives CDR1 SGHRS, CDR2 YFSETQ. This CDR3 has 15 residues. V lost 3 bases and J 4 bases, leaving 13 bases between the germline ends.

The CDR3 loop reads CASSGGAPAGPTNEKLFF. The CDR3 bases are TGTGCCAGCAGCGGAGGGGCCCCGGCGGGTCCAACTAATGAAAAACTGTTTTTT. The chain combines TRBV9 with TRBJ1-4; a weak D match, TRBD1 (5 bases). CDR1 is SGDLS and CDR2 is YYNGEE in the germline V gene. The CDR3 spans 18 residues. The V end lost 3 bases, the J end lost 0 bases, and 18 bases lay between the germline ends.

The chain combines TRBV5-1 with TRBJ2-1; D not resolved. Trimming cost V 0 bases and J 0 bases, with 10 bases left between them. Germline V lookup: CDR1 SGHRS, CDR2 YFSETQ. This CDR3 spans 16 amino acids. The CDR3 sequence is CASSLGRRGSYNEQFF. For the CDR3, the DNA is TGCGCCAGCAGCTTGGGGCGGAGAGGCTCCTACAATGAGCAGTTCTTC.

The genes are TRBV6-5 and TRBJ1-4; D gene uncertain. CDR3 length: 13 residues. The V end was cut by 8 bases, the J end by 0 bases, with 7 bases between. Germline V gene data show CDR1 as MNHEY and CDR2 as SVGAGI. The CDR3 is CASRIATNEKLFF. The DNA for the CDR3 is TGTGCCAGCCGAATTGCAACTAATGAAAAACTGTTTTTT.